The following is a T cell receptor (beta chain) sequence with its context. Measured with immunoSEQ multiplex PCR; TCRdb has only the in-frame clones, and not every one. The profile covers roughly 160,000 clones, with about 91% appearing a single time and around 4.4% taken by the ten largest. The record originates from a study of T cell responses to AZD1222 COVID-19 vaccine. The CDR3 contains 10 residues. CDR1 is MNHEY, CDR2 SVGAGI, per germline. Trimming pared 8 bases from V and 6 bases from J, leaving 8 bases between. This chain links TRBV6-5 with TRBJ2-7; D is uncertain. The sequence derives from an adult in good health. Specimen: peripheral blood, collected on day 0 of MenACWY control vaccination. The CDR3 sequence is CASGVGEQYF. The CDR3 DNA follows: TGTGCCAGCGGAGTGGGCGAGCAGTACTTC.